This TCR beta chain stems from a study of cytomegalovirus exposure and HLA in healthy donors. Primers for the PCR totalled 60 Vbeta and 13 Jbeta. Produced via immunoSEQ multiplex PCR; TCRdb's table is partial and in-frame only. The sample carries roughly 200,000 clones, more than 65% recorded once. The sample holds one count of this clone. The CDR3 length is 16 residues. Germline trimming cut 5 bases from V and 7 bases from J; bases unmatched to any gene: 14. Germline V gene sequence: CDR1 SNHLY, CDR2 FYNNEI. The chain joins TRBV2 to TRBJ2-4; 7 bases are shared with TRBD2. This sequence was found in a woman between 45 and 65 years old in good health and CMV-seronegative. Sequenced input: PBMCs. CDR3 protein: CASSKTSSGLINIQYF. The DNA for the CDR3 is TGTGCCAGCAGTAAGACTAGCTCTGGTTTGATTAACATTCAGTACTTC.